This is a list of T cell receptor beta chains from one sample in a study of T-cell memory formation after mild COVID-19. TCRdb analysed the 5' RACE reads with MiXCR anew, one entry per CDR3 protein. The table shows some 600,000 distinct CDR3 sequences, with roughly a sixth occurring only once. Source material: PBMCs or a T cell subset sorted from them (not recorded which). The receptor set was obtained from an adult woman who had mild COVID-19 (a few samples of this study predate the infection). Cell type and time point are not known. CDR3s include the opening cysteine and the closing phenylalanine or tryptophan. A D gene is named only where the DNA matches it firmly. Some rows mark clone size as missing; the rest say once, few, many or name a class of expanded clone.

length	D	V	size	J	CDR3	DNA
16	TRBD2	TRBV20-1	.	TRBJ2-1	CSANPDKGAGWGEQFF	TGCAGTGCAAACCCTGACAAAGGAGCGGGATGGGGTGAGCAGTTCTTC
12	.	TRBV6-5	.	TRBJ2-1	CASSLRVGKQFF	TGTGCCAGCAGCCTCAGGGTCGGGAAGCAGTTCTTC
12	.	TRBV5-6	many	TRBJ2-2	CASRKNTGELFF	TGTGCCAGCAGAAAGAACACCGGGGAGCTGTTTTTT
13	TRBD2	TRBV24-1	few	TRBJ2-1	CATGGGNGNEQFF	TGTGCCACCGGGGGAGGGAACGGCAATGAGCAGTTCTTC
14	TRBD1	TRBV9	.	TRBJ1-5	CASSVGQGTQPQHF	TGTGCCAGCAGCGTCGGACAGGGGACTCAGCCCCAGCATTTT
17	TRBD2	TRBV9	few	TRBJ2-5	CASSVGAGLPSQETQYF	TGTGCCAGCAGCGTCGGGGCGGGACTACCTTCCCAAGAGACCCAGTACTTC
16	TRBD2	TRBV11-2	many	TRBJ2-3	CASSFTSGGGTDTQYF	TGTGCCAGCAGCTTCACTAGCGGGGGGGGCACAGATACGCAGTATTTT
17	.	TRBV11-2	few	TRBJ2-3	CASSLFGVNSNGDTQYF	TGTGCCAGCAGCTTATTTGGAGTTAATTCTAATGGGGATACGCAGTATTTT
16	TRBD1	TRBV7-2	.	TRBJ2-5	CASSSELRDRQETQYF	TGTGCCAGCAGCTCGGAACTCCGGGACAGGCAAGAGACCCAGTACTTC
16	.	TRBV12-3/TRBV12-4	.	TRBJ2-1	CASRKRPGLLYNEQFF	TGTGCCAGCAGAAAGCGGCCGGGACTCCTCTACAATGAGCAGTTCTTC
15	.	TRBV5-1	many	TRBJ2-3	CASSLGGVSTDTQYF	TGTGCCAGCAGCTTAGGCGGCGTTAGCACAGATACGCAGTATTTT
15	.	TRBV20-1	.	TRBJ1-2	CSASAPVAGAYGYTF	TGCAGTGCAAGCGCCCCGGTGGCAGGGGCCTATGGCTACACCTTC
12	.	TRBV29-1	.	TRBJ2-7	CSVEVLAYEQYF	TGCAGCGTTGAGGTCCTAGCCTACGAGCAGTACTTC
15	.	TRBV7-9	.	TRBJ2-5	CASSFVTGKRETQYF	TGTGCCAGCAGCTTTGTAACAGGGAAGCGGGAGACCCAGTACTTC
15	TRBD1	TRBV7-9	few	TRBJ1-2	CASSLASGTGDGYTF	TGTGCCAGCAGCTTAGCGTCCGGGACAGGGGATGGCTACACCTTC
15	TRBD1	TRBV18	.	TRBJ2-7	CASSFTGTGFYEQYF	TGTGCCAGCTCGTTTACCGGGACAGGGTTTTACGAGCAGTACTTC
17	TRBD2	TRBV5-1	.	TRBJ2-3	CASSPRGAGGYTDTQYF	TGCGCCAGCAGCCCCAGGGGAGCGGGGGGCTACACAGATACGCAGTATTTT
12	.	TRBV10-2	few	TRBJ1-4	CASSDVRGKLFF	TGCGCCAGCAGTGATGTCCGGGGAAAACTGTTTTTT
14	TRBD1	TRBV15	.	TRBJ2-1	CATSRGQGANEQFF	TGTGCCACCAGCAGAGGACAGGGGGCGAATGAGCAGTTCTTC
14	.	TRBV5-1	.	TRBJ2-1	CASSPGSIYNEQFF	TGCGCCAGCAGCCCGGGAAGTATTTACAATGAGCAGTTCTTC